This T cell receptor beta chain stems from a study of blood T cells in healthy people across ages. A J-beta primer mix and a sample-barcoded 5' primer were used in a second PCR of about 6 to 12 cycles. TCRdb re-analysed the 5' RACE reads in MiXCR, keeping a single row per CDR3 protein. The sample shows over 1,300,000 distinct CDR3 sequences, roughly 64% of them seen only once. V lost 5 bases, J lost 3 bases, and 3 bases stayed unmatched. From germline, CDR1 is DFQATT and CDR2 SNEGSKA (reference sequence). The CDR3 consists of 12 residues. The sequence was collected from a man between 18 and 29 years old in good health. Specimen: blood. The chain carries TRBV20-1 and TRBJ2-7, with 8 bases that match TRBD2. CDR3 sequence (DNA): TGCAGTGCTGCGGGACTAGACTACGAGCAGTACTTC. Translating gives CSAAGLDYEQYF.